The next 9 T cell receptor beta chains were all read from a single sample in a study of CD8 T cells in Susac syndrome. When the RNA was reverse transcribed, random hexamers were used with an input of about 0.5 to 1 ug. TCRdb used MiXCR to reprocess the immunoSEQ multiplex PCR reads, holding one entry per CDR3 protein. The table has around 180,000 distinct CDR3 sequences, around 95% seen once. Sequencing used CD4+ T cells from PBMCs. Receptors were obtained from a human donor with multiple sclerosis.

This clonotype has only a few counts. The J gene is TRBJ2-7, the V gene TRBV13; D possibly uses TRBD1 or TRBD2 (5 bases each). V shed 5 bases and J shed 4 bases, with 12 bases lying between them. Germline CDR1 and CDR2: PRHDT and FYEKMQ (reference sequence). The CDR3 extends over 13 amino acids. The CDR3 DNA reads TGTGCCAGCAGCCGGGGACCGCGTTACGAGCAGTACTTC. Its protein product is CASSRGPRYEQYF.

Written as DNA, the CDR3 is TGCAGCGTTCGAGGATTGAACACTGAAGCTTTCTTT. It encodes CSVRGLNTEAFF. The chain couples TRBV29-1 to TRBJ1-1; D is ambiguous. The CDR3 spans 12 residues. Germline V gives CDR1 SQVTM, CDR2 ANQGSEA. The ends were cut back, 5 bases at V and 0 bases at J, with 7 bases in the middle.

The rearrangement joins TRBV7-2 to TRBJ2-3; tentative D call: TRBD2 (5 bases). CDR1 SGHTA and CDR2 FQGNSA come from the germline V gene. V shed 4 bases and J shed 1 base, with 9 bases lying between them. This CDR3 is 14 amino acids long. The CDR3 spells CASSSPGGTDTQYF. CDR3 DNA sequence: TGTGCCAGCAGCTCCCCCGGGGGCACAGATACGCAGTATTTT.

The J gene is TRBJ2-2, the V gene TRBV6-6; D may be TRBD2 (6 bases). Trimming pared 5 bases from V and 4 bases from J, leaving 14 bases between. Germline loops: CDR1 MNHNY, CDR2 SVGAGI (reference sequence). This CDR3 has 15 amino acids. CDR3 loop: CASSRLGGTTGELFF. The CDR3 DNA follows: TGTGCCAGCAGTCGATTGGGCGGGACCACCGGGGAGCTGTTTTTT.

The CDR3 protein is CASSPDNLLSGNTIYF. The CDR3 nucleotides read TGTGCCAGCAGTCCCGACAACCTGCTCTCCGGAAACACCATATATTTT. V usage is TRBV12-3 or TRBV12-4 and J usage is TRBJ1-3; D unclear. The V end lost 5 bases, the J end lost 4 bases, and 18 bases lay between the germline ends. CDR3 length equals 16 residues.

The V and J genes are TRBV7-9 and TRBJ2-2; 9 bases align to TRBD1. V lost 5 bases and J lost 5; bases outside the gene matches: 9. The CDR3 length is 16 residues. CDR1 SEHNR and CDR2 FQNEAQ come from the germline V gene (reference sequence). This chain's CDR3 is CASSQPAGTGTGELFF. The CDR3 DNA is TGTGCCAGCAGCCAACCCGCCGGGACAGGGACCGGGGAGCTGTTTTTT.

The chain uses TRBV30 and TRBJ2-7; weak D call: TRBD2 (6 bases). The V gene lost 0 bases and the J gene lost 1 base, with 13 bases spanning the gap. CDR1 and CDR2 from the germline V gene are GTSNPN and SVGIG (reference sequence). The CDR3 runs to 15 residues. CDR3 amino acids: CAWSVGGALSYEQYF. Here the CDR3 DNA reads TGTGCCTGGAGTGTCGGCGGGGCCCTGTCCTACGAGCAGTACTTC.

This sequence joins TRBV24-1 and TRBJ1-5, with 7 bases fitting TRBD1. This CDR3 comprises 16 residues. V was pared by 3 bases and J by 2 bases, with 6 bases of the junction left unmatched. Germline lookup yields CDR1 KGHDR and CDR2 SFDVKD. CDR3 region: CATSDTRQGGNQPQHF. In nucleotides, the CDR3 is TGTGCCACCAGTGATACCCGACAGGGTGGCAATCAGCCCCAGCATTTT.

The V gene is TRBV28, the J gene TRBJ1-5; TRBD1 matches at 7 bases. Germline V CDR1 and CDR2: MDHEN, SYDVKM. V lost 8 bases to trimming and J lost 1 base; unmatched junction nucleotides: 8. This CDR3 contains 15 residues. CDR3 DNA: TGTGCCAGCTCCCCCCAGGGGGGAAGCAATCAGCCCCAGCATTTT. It specifies CASSPQGGSNQPQHF.